This TCR beta chain was obtained from a study of vaccination and CD4 T cells after COVID-19. Notes on this clonotype: Its antigen is still unknown.

Treatment denoted: approximately nine-day PBMC culture with coronavirus spike peptide pools or control peptides (ViraFEST assay). At both days 3 and 7, half the medium was replaced with fresh IL-2 medium. The Oncomine TCR Beta short-read assay sequenced DNA from cultured CD4+ T cells. TCRdb reprocessed the PCR reads via MiXCR and lists one record per CDR3 protein. The table has roughly 18,000 distinct CDR3 sequences, about 60% seen once. The sample was CD4+ T cells from blood, cultured in vitro. The sequence derives from a human donor who had recovered from COVID-19.

The CDR3 is CSTTGEGTKNIQYF. As DNA, the CDR3 is TGTAGCACGACAGGGGAAGGGACCAAAAACATTCAGTACTTC. V and J are TRBV27 and TRBJ2-4; 8 bases agree with TRBD1. Germline V gene sequence: CDR1 MNHEY, CDR2 SMNVEV (reference sequence). The CDR3 is made up of 14 amino acids.